The 32 T cell receptor beta chains below were found in one sample sequenced in a study of T cells in Graves' hyperthyroidism and ophthalmopathy. From RNA transcripts, TCR beta CDR3 regions were amplified. TCR CDR3 underwent first-round RT-PCR with the HTBI primer set. In TCRdb, the multiplex PCR reads were re-called with MiXCR into one record per CDR3 protein. The table shows about 660,000 distinct CDR3 sequences, with about 45% occurring only once. What was sequenced was peripheral blood or thyroid tissue (not recorded which). Every receptor here comes from an adult man with Graves' disease, either hyperthyroidism or ophthalmopathy (not recorded which).

This clonotype appeared a few times. This chain connects TRBV20-1 to TRBJ1-5, with D possibly being TRBD1 (6 bases). Trimming took 5 bases from V and 5 from J, leaving 19 bases between them. Germline lookup yields CDR1 DFQATT and CDR2 SNEGSKA (reference sequence). CDR3 length: 15 residues. The CDR3 DNA is TGCAGTGCTTCCTCAAGCACAGGGATGGATCAGCCCCAGCATTTT. Encoded protein: CSASSSTGMDQPQHF.

This clonotype was seen only a few times. This sequence joins TRBV19 and TRBJ1-2; D gene uncertain. The CDR3 sequence is 14 residues long. Trimming shortened V by 2 bases and J by 4 bases, and 11 bases separated the two germline ends. Germline CDR1 is LNHDA and CDR2 is SQIVND (reference sequence). CDR3: CASSIPGPFYGYTF. The CDR3 DNA reads TGTGCCAGTAGTATACCGGGCCCCTTCTATGGCTACACCTTC.

V is TRBV7-9 and J is TRBJ1-1, with TRBD1 matching over 11 bases. Germline lookup yields CDR1 SEHNR and CDR2 FQNEAQ (reference sequence). The CDR3 extends over 16 amino acids. V gave up 4 bases and J gave up 3 bases; unmatched junction bases: 7. The CDR3 protein is CASSWSVGQGDTEAFF. In DNA form, the CDR3 reads TGTGCCAGCAGCTGGAGTGTGGGACAGGGGGACACTGAAGCTTTCTTT.

As for this clonotype: The junction and the germline gene differ at one end; a read error may be behind it. The chain carries TRBV12-3 or TRBV12-4 and TRBJ2-7; 8 bases agree with TRBD1. This CDR3 spans 17 amino acids. Here the CDR3 DNA reads TGTGCCAGCAGTTACTCGACGTGGACAGGGAGCTCCTACGAGCGGTACTTC. This translates into CASSYSTWTGSSYERYF.

The chain is built from TRBV5-1 and TRBJ1-2, with unresolved D. V lost 4 bases and J lost 0, with 10 bases in between. CDR3 length: 14 residues. The germline CDR1 and CDR2 sequences are SGHRS and YFSETQ. CDR3 region: CASSGSAANYGYTF. DNA for the CDR3: TGCGCCAGCAGCGGGTCTGCGGCTAACTATGGCTACACCTTC. Complete variable domain (other parts from reference TRBV5-1 and TRBJ1-2): KAGVTQTPRYLIKTRGQQVTLSCSPISGHRSVSWYQQTPGQGLQFLFEYFSETQRNKGNFPGRFSGRQFSNSRSEMNVSTLELGDSALYLCASSGSAANYGYTFGSGTRLTVV.

This clonotype was picked up many times. The chain is built from TRBV24-1 and TRBJ2-7; TRBD1 or TRBD2 may be the D gene (5 bases each). The germline V and J ends were trimmed by 2 bases and 0 bases, with 7 bases remaining between them. This CDR3 has 14 residues. Germline CDR1 and CDR2: KGHDR and SFDVKD. The CDR3 region has the DNA TGTGCCACCAGTGATTCCGGGACCTCCTACGAGCAGTACTTC. This encodes CATSDSGTSYEQYF.

This clonotype was seen a few times. The gene calls are TRBV7-9 and TRBJ1-4; TRBD1 might be the D (5 bases). Trimming took off 8 bases at V and 0 bases at J, with 7 bases between the two ends. This CDR3 has 13 amino acids. The germline V gene has CDR1 SEHNR and CDR2 FQNEAQ (reference sequence). DNA of the CDR3: TGTGCCAGCGCAGGGACAACTAATGAAAAACTGTTTTTT. As protein: CASAGTTNEKLFF.

The chain couples TRBV20-1 to TRBJ1-2, with a possible D match to TRBD1 (5 bases). This CDR3 region has 15 residues. V lost 5 bases and J 4 bases, leaving 20 bases between the germline ends. Germline V gene lookup returns CDR1 DFQATT and CDR2 SNEGSKA (reference sequence). For the CDR3, the DNA is TGCAGTGCTGCCACCCCCAGGGCCCAATCCTATGGCTACACCTTC. This sequence encodes CSAATPRAQSYGYTF.

Of note for this clonotype: A much bigger clone sits one base away, suggesting this may be a read error. This rearrangement joins TRBV29-1 to TRBJ2-5, with D perhaps matching TRBD1 (6 bases). The germline V gene has CDR1 SQVTM and CDR2 ANQGSEA. The CDR3 runs 14 residues. Trimming cost V 3 bases and J 5 bases, with 16 bases left between them. CDR3 residues: CSVERLGQGETQYF. CDR3 nucleotide sequence: TGCAGCGTTGAGAGGCTGGGGCAGGGGGAGACCCAGTACTTC.

The chain combines TRBV19 with TRBJ1-1; 7 bases line up with TRBD1. Per germline, CDR1 LNHDA and CDR2 SQIVND (reference sequence). V trimming: 11 bases; J trimming: 2 bases; junction bases outside the gene matches: 11. The CDR3 contains 14 residues. The CDR3 DNA follows: TGTGCCGTACGGGACAGCGTTTCTAACACTGAAGCTTTCTTT. This gives the protein CAVRDSVSNTEAFF.

Many counts were recorded for this clonotype. This sequence joins TRBV29-1 and TRBJ1-2; no clear D gene. Looked up from germline, CDR1 is SQVTM and CDR2 is ANQGSEA. Trimming shortened V by 1 base and J by 4 bases, and 13 bases separated the two germline ends. There are 14 residues in the CDR3. As DNA, the CDR3 is TGCAGCGTTGAAGCCCCCGGACGGACCTATGGCTACACCTTC. Encoded protein: CSVEAPGRTYGYTF.

Concerning this clonotype itself: The junction departs from the called germline gene at one end, perhaps through a read error. This chain connects TRBV2 to TRBJ1-2; D gene uncertain. Germline V gives CDR1 SNHLY, CDR2 FYNNEI. The CDR3 is made up of 14 amino acids. CDR3 sequence reads: CTSTQGGVTYGYTF. The CDR3 DNA follows: TGTACCAGCACCCAAGGCGGGGTTACGTATGGCTACACCTTC.

Turning to this clonotype: A much more abundant neighbour one base away suggests this may be a read error. This sequence joins TRBV5-6 and TRBJ2-7; D ambiguous. The CDR3 runs 14 residues. V was clipped by 3 bases and J by 2 bases, with 12 bases between them. The germline V gene encodes CDR1 SGHDT and CDR2 YYEEEE. The CDR3 DNA reads as TGTGCCAGCAGCTCGGAAGAACGAGCCTACGAGCAGTACTTC. Amino acid sequence: CASSSEERAYEQYF.

In this sample, this clonotype turned up a few times. The CDR3 region is CASSLVGASNYGYTF. CDR3 coding DNA: TGTGCCAGCAGCTTGGTTGGGGCTTCGAACTATGGCTACACCTTC. This rearrangement joins TRBV5-8 to TRBJ1-2; weak D call: TRBD1 (5 bases). Germline V gene sequence: CDR1 SGHTS, CDR2 YDEGEE. The CDR3 is made up of 15 amino acids. V lost 0 bases to trimming and J lost 2 bases, with 11 bases between them.

This clonotype was seen a single time. V is TRBV29-1 and J is TRBJ2-7; 7 bases are a match to TRBD2. Per the germline V gene, CDR1 is SQVTM and CDR2 is ANQGSEA. The length of the CDR3 is 13 residues. V lost 8 bases, J lost 4 bases, and 11 bases stayed unmatched. The CDR3 spells CSLDSAGAYEQYF. The CDR3 DNA reads as TGCAGCTTAGATAGTGCGGGAGCGTACGAGCAGTACTTC.

This chain connects TRBV15 to TRBJ1-2; 10 bases match TRBD1. Germline V gives CDR1 LNHNV, CDR2 YYDKDF (reference sequence). J was trimmed by 8 bases and V by 6 bases; bases with no gene match: 9. CDR3 length: 14 amino acids. Here the CDR3 reads CATRPTGTGDGYTF. DNA of the CDR3: TGTGCCACCAGACCTACCGGGACAGGGGACGGCTACACCTTC.

This clonotype was recorded many times. The chain has TRBV29-1 and TRBJ1-1; maybe TRBD1 (6 bases). V gave up 3 bases and J gave up 8 bases, with 13 bases separating them. CDR1 SQVTM and CDR2 ANQGSEA come from the germline V gene. The CDR3 is made up of 12 amino acids. Here the CDR3 DNA reads TGCAGCGTTGACCAACAGGGTGCCGAAGCTTTCTTT. Translation gives CSVDQQGAEAFF.

This clonotype was seen at least ten times. V is TRBV7-2 and J is TRBJ2-7; 9 bases map to TRBD2. V was clipped by 2 bases and J by 2 bases; unmatched bases: 4. The germline gives CDR1 SGHTA, CDR2 FQGNSA. The CDR3 is 15 residues long. The CDR3 sequence is CASSLRLAVAYEQYF. In DNA form, the CDR3 reads TGTGCCAGCAGCTTACGACTAGCGGTGGCCTACGAGCAGTACTTC.

This clonotype was seen only a few times. The chain has TRBV11-2 and TRBJ1-1, with 8 bases that match TRBD1. CDR3 length equals 16 residues. Per the germline V gene, CDR1 is SGHAT and CDR2 is FQNNGV. Unmatched junction bases numbered 9, after V lost 5 bases and J lost 1 base. CDR3 nucleotide sequence: TGTGCCAGCAGCCCCTGGGGACAGGCACCGAACACTGAAGCTTTCTTT. Amino acid sequence: CASSPWGQAPNTEAFF.

The V call is TRBV24-1, the J call TRBJ1-2, with D unclear. The V end was cut by 6 bases, the J end by 7 bases, with 11 bases between. Germline lookup yields CDR1 KGHDR and CDR2 SFDVKD. The CDR3 consists of 12 residues. This CDR3 is CATSSSASGYTF. In nucleotides, the CDR3 is TGTGCCACCAGTTCATCCGCGTCTGGCTACACCTTC.

CDR3 region: CATPPRTGVFGYGYTF. DNA for the CDR3: TGTGCCACCCCTCCTAGGACAGGGGTCTTCGGTTATGGCTACACCTTC. The chain has TRBV24-1 and TRBJ1-2; TRBD1 agrees at 9 bases. Germline CDR1 and CDR2: KGHDR and SFDVKD. This CDR3 region has 16 residues. The V gene end was trimmed by 9 bases and the J gene end by 5 bases; junction bases not matched to a gene: 15.

This clonotype appeared many times. The CDR3 DNA is TGTGCCAGCCGGGACAGCCCCTATGGCTACACCTTC. Protein: CASRDSPYGYTF. The gene calls are TRBV2 and TRBJ1-2; TRBD1 agrees at 7 bases. There are 12 residues in the CDR3. V dropped 8 bases and J dropped 4; count of bases not matched to a gene: 4. Germline V gene lookup returns CDR1 SNHLY and CDR2 FYNNEI.

This clonotype was recorded a few times. This rearrangement joins TRBV27 to TRBJ1-2; D unclear. V was trimmed by 2 bases and J by 2 bases, leaving 9 bases between them. The CDR3 has 14 residues. CDR1 is MNHEY, CDR2 SMNVEV, per germline (reference sequence). The chain's CDR3 is CASSLIQNNYGYTF. CDR3 bases: TGTGCCAGCAGTTTAATCCAAAACAACTATGGCTACACCTTC.

The V and J genes are TRBV7-9 and TRBJ1-4; possible D gene TRBD1, 5 bases. The CDR3 is 12 amino acids. Germline assignment: CDR1 SEHNR and CDR2 FQNEAQ (reference sequence). Trimming cost V 5 bases and J 8 bases, with 9 bases left between them. Here the CDR3 DNA reads TGTGCCAGCAGCCCCCAGGGAGAAAAACTGTTTTTT. As protein: CASSPQGEKLFF. Filled out from reference TRBV7-9 and TRBJ1-4, the complete variable domain reads DTGVSQNPRHKITKRGQNVTFRCDPISEHNRLYWYRQTLGQGPEFLTYFQNEAQLEKSRLLSDRFSAERPKGSFSTLEIQRTEQGDSAMYLCASSPQGEKLFFGSGTQLSVL.

To note about this clonotype: Being one base from a much bigger clone, this may be a read error. This rearrangement joins TRBV29-1 to TRBJ1-1; TRBD1 agrees at 8 bases. Germline CDR1 reads SQVTM; CDR2 reads ANQGSEA. The CDR3 contains 16 residues. V lost 3 bases and J lost 4; bases outside the gene matches: 13. As DNA, the CDR3 is TGCAGCGTTGAGGAGCAGGGGGCGTTTCTCGGCACTGAAGCTTTCTTT. Translated, it gives CSVEEQGAFLGTEAFF.

V and J are TRBV20-1 and TRBJ1-6; D unresolved. Per germline, CDR1 DFQATT and CDR2 SNEGSKA (reference sequence). The CDR3 spans 12 residues. Here the CDR3 DNA reads TGCGGCGGGTCAGGAGCCAATTCACCCCTCCACTTT. Translation gives CGGSGANSPLHF.

In its sample, this clonotype was seen a few times. The gene calls are TRBV6-5 and TRBJ2-5, with D hard to call. V was pared by 6 bases and J by 2 bases, with 16 bases between. CDR1 is MNHEY, CDR2 SVGAGI, per germline. This CDR3 is built from 15 residues. The CDR3 region is CASRDSVWLQETQYF. Written as DNA, the CDR3 is TGTGCCAGCAGAGACTCAGTCTGGCTACAAGAGACCCAGTACTTC.

The chain couples TRBV30 to TRBJ1-2; a possible D gene is TRBD1 (6 bases). Germline CDR1 and CDR2: GTSNPN and SVGIG (reference sequence). V shed 0 bases and J shed 5 bases, with 10 bases lying between them. This CDR3 comprises 13 residues. The CDR3 sequence: CAWSVGGVYGYTF. The CDR3 bases are TGTGCCTGGAGTGTAGGGGGGGTATATGGCTACACCTTC. Combining the CDR3 with reference TRBV30 and TRBJ1-2 gives the whole variable domain SQTIHQWPATLVQPVGSPLSLECTVEGTSNPNLYWYRQAAGRGLQLLFYSVGIGQISSEVPQNLSASRPQDRQFILSSKKLLLSDSGFYLCAWSVGGVYGYTFGSGTRLTVV.

The chain joins TRBV30 to TRBJ1-6, with D possibly matching TRBD1 (6 bases). The CDR3 is 15 residues long. The germline gives CDR1 GTSNPN, CDR2 SVGIG (reference sequence). CDR3 sequence reads: CARNEQGWHNSPLHF. The CDR3 bases are TGTGCTAGAAACGAACAGGGATGGCACAATTCACCCCTCCACTTT.

This clonotype was found many times. This chain connects TRBV2 to TRBJ1-6; unclear D gene. CDR3 size: 16 residues. CDR1 and CDR2 from the germline V gene are SNHLY and FYNNEI. The V end was cut by 2 bases, the J end by 0 bases, with 8 bases between. This CDR3 is CASSERLSSYNSPLHF. CDR3 in DNA: TGTGCCAGCAGTGAACGACTGAGCTCCTATAATTCACCCCTCCACTTT.

The chain has TRBV6-5 and TRBJ1-4; D call uncertain. This CDR3 is 15 amino acids long. Germline assignment: CDR1 MNHEY and CDR2 SVGAGI. The germline V and J ends were trimmed by 4 bases and 4 bases, with 13 bases remaining between them. The DNA for the CDR3 is TGTGCCAGCAGTTCCCCCGGCAGGTTTAATGAAAAACTGTTTTTT. Its protein is CASSSPGRFNEKLFF.

The V and J genes are TRBV5-1 and TRBJ2-7; 7 nucleotides line up with TRBD1. With 3 bases clipped from V and 2 bases from J, the junction kept 5 bases outside the gene matches. Germline V gives CDR1 SGHRS, CDR2 YFSETQ. The CDR3 is made up of 14 amino acids. CDR3 sequence: CASSSGTVAYEQYF. For the CDR3, the DNA is TGCGCCAGCAGCTCGGGGACAGTCGCCTACGAGCAGTACTTC.